The 3 T cell receptor beta chains listed next were all sequenced from one sample in a study of T cell responses to AZD1222 COVID-19 vaccine. The protocol was immunoSEQ multiplex PCR, while the TCRdb copy is restricted to in-frame clones and leaves out a portion. The sample carries about 150,000 clones, 90% to 95% recorded once. The specimen comprised peripheral blood, sampled 28 days after the second AZD1222 dose. These receptor sequences come from an adult who received the AZD1222 COVID-19 vaccine.

This clone was seen a handful of times. The chain joins TRBV19 to TRBJ1-2; D remains unclear. The germline V and J ends were trimmed by 3 bases and 6 bases, with 14 bases remaining between them. Germline V lookup: CDR1 LNHDA, CDR2 SQIVND (reference sequence). This CDR3 has 14 amino acids. In nucleotides, the CDR3 is TGTGCCAGTAGTATGGGTCTGGGAGTGGATGGCTACACCTTC. Translation gives CASSMGLGVDGYTF.

CDR3 bases: TGTGCCAGCAGTGGTTGGGCTTACGAGCAGTACTTC. Protein sequence: CASSGWAYEQYF. This chain connects TRBV2 to TRBJ2-7; D ambiguous. Germline V gene lookup returns CDR1 SNHLY and CDR2 FYNNEI. Trimming shortened V by 4 bases and J by 4 bases, and 8 bases separated the two germline ends. This CDR3 has 12 amino acids.

J is TRBJ2-3 and V is TRBV5-1; the D call may be TRBD1 or TRBD2 (5 bases each). Germline V CDR1 and CDR2: SGHRS, YFSETQ. Between the trimmed V and J ends, which lost 4 bases and 0 bases, there was a span of 9 bases. The CDR3 sequence is 14 residues long. The CDR3 coding sequence is TGCGCCAGCAGCATGGGACGAAGCACAGATACGCAGTATTTT. Translation: CASSMGRSTDTQYF.